The 8 T cell receptor beta chains presented below share a single source sample, sequenced in a study of blood T cells in healthy people across ages (dated by TCRdb to between 2014 and 2017). Library generation was performed with 5' RACE. TCRdb records Illumina HiSeq 2500 as the sequencer. The second PCR ran for about 7 to 11 cycles and used a J-beta primer mix along with a sample-barcoded 5' primer. The public reads were reprocessed in TCRdb via fastp at Q25 and MiXCR, keeping in-frame beta chains. For every CDR3 protein sequence, its rows merge into one entry that carries the most common genes and DNA. For this sample there are 850,000 to 1,300,000 distinct CDR3 sequences; 35% to 55% appear just once. The ten largest clones take up 18% of the sample. Source material: blood. The receptors stem from a woman aged 55-70 years in good health.

The chain employs TRBV24-1 and TRBJ2-7; no reliable D call. Germline V CDR1 and CDR2: KGHDR, SFDVKD. Trimming removed 5 bases at V and 5 bases at J, with 12 bases between. The CDR3 contains 13 residues. The DNA for the CDR3 is TGTGCCACCAGTGGGCGAGGTTCGAACGAGCAGTACTTC. Its translation: CATSGRGSNEQYF.

The chain joins TRBV20-1 to TRBJ1-2, with a possible D match to TRBD1 (6 bases). Trimming pared 0 bases from V and 8 bases from J, leaving 13 bases between. Germline assignment: CDR1 DFQATT and CDR2 SNEGSKA (reference sequence). The CDR3 covers 13 residues. The CDR3 DNA sequence: TGCAGTGCTAGAGACCTACAGGGCGAAGGCTACACCTTC. Translating it yields CSARDLQGEGYTF.

The chain couples TRBV6-4 to TRBJ2-1, with D unclear. Germline CDR1 and CDR2: MRHNA and SNTAGT. The V end lost 0 bases, the J end lost 0 bases, and 6 bases lay between the germline ends. The CDR3 consists of 15 residues. The chain's CDR3 is CASSDSAGSYNEQFF. CDR3 in DNA: TGTGCCAGCAGTGACTCGGCAGGCTCCTACAATGAGCAGTTCTTC.

The sample holds a few counts of this clonotype. The chain employs TRBV29-1 and TRBJ2-7; 10 bases align to TRBD1. The CDR3 covers 13 residues. J lost 7 bases, V lost 7 bases, and 10 bases had no gene match. The V gene's germline CDR1 is SQVTM and CDR2 ANQGSEA. The CDR3: CSADRGLYNEQYF. The CDR3 DNA is TGCAGCGCGGACAGGGGGTTGTACAATGAGCAGTACTTC.

V gene TRBV27 combines with J gene TRBJ1-5; 9 bases line up with TRBD1. V trimming: 2 bases; J trimming: 10 bases; junction bases outside the gene matches: 6. The CDR3 is 14 residues long. CDR1 and CDR2 from the germline V gene are MNHEY and SMNVEV (reference sequence). The DNA of the CDR3 is TGTGCCAGCAGTTTAGCGAACAGGGGGCAACCCCAGCATTTT. This encodes CASSLANRGQPQHF.

In its sample, this clonotype was seen many times. The V and J genes are TRBV20-1 and TRBJ2-5; the D is unclear. Germline values: CDR1 DFQATT, CDR2 SNEGSKA (reference sequence). V gave up 6 bases and J gave up 7 bases, with 18 bases separating them. The length of the CDR3 is 13 residues. The CDR3 reads CSAKPRALGTQYF. CDR3 in DNA: TGCAGTGCCAAACCTCGGGCCCTGGGGACCCAGTACTTC.

This clonotype was recorded a few times. The gene calls are TRBV2 and TRBJ2-3, with 10 bases aligning to TRBD2. V lost 3 bases and J lost 0; bases outside the gene matches: 6. CDR3 length equals 17 residues. The germline V gene has CDR1 SNHLY and CDR2 FYNNEI. CDR3 sequence (DNA): TGTGCCAGCAGTGATGGTAGGACTAGCGGTAGCACAGATACGCAGTATTTT. Its protein product is CASSDGRTSGSTDTQYF.

The chain employs TRBV12-3 or TRBV12-4 and TRBJ2-1; D gene unclear. This CDR3 has 12 residues. Trimming took 4 bases from V and 5 from J, leaving 6 bases between them. CDR3 region: CASSSSNNEQFF. Written as DNA, the CDR3 is TGTGCCAGCAGTTCATCAAACAATGAGCAGTTCTTC.